These 20 T cell receptor beta chains share one sample of origin, sequenced in a study of blood T cells in healthy people across ages. Together with a sample-barcoded 5' primer, a J-beta primer mix was included in a second PCR lasting about 6 to 12 cycles. MiXCR, run by TCRdb on the 5' RACE reads, gives a single entry per CDR3 protein. The table includes 920,000 or so distinct CDR3 sequences, roughly 45% detected once. Material for sequencing was blood. The receptors derive from a woman aged 55 to 70 in good health.

This clonotype was counted between two and nine times. The chain couples TRBV9 to TRBJ2-3, with TRBD2 matching 10 bases. CDR1 and CDR2 from the germline V gene are SGDLS and YYNGEE. The CDR3 sequence is 20 residues long. Unmatched junction bases numbered 15, after V lost 0 bases and J lost 2 bases. CDR3 sequence reads: CASSVVGLAGDETTTDTQYF. CDR3 bases: TGTGCCAGCAGCGTAGTCGGGCTAGCGGGAGACGAGACCACCACAGATACGCAGTATTTT.

This clonotype was detected a few times. The CDR3 spells CASSLVPQGRQETQYF. The CDR3 nucleotides are TGTGCCAGCAGCTTAGTCCCACAGGGCCGCCAAGAGACCCAGTACTTC. The J gene is TRBJ2-5, the V gene TRBV7-9, with D perhaps matching TRBD1 (6 bases). CDR1 is SEHNR, CDR2 FQNEAQ, per germline (reference sequence). V was cut by 1 base and J by 1 base, with 13 bases left in between. The CDR3 has 16 amino acids.

This clonotype turned up a few times. The gene calls are TRBV25-1 and TRBJ1-6, with D tentatively TRBD1 (6 bases). V dropped 6 bases and J dropped 6 bases, with 9 bases sitting between them. The CDR3 loop spans 13 amino acids. In germline, CDR1 is MGHDK, CDR2 SYGVNS. The CDR3 here is CASSPGANSPLHF. The CDR3 nucleotides read TGTGCCAGCAGCCCGGGGGCTAATTCACCCCTCCACTTT.

The chain couples TRBV5-1 to TRBJ2-7; D gene ambiguous. This CDR3 is 14 amino acids long. Germline assignment: CDR1 SGHRS and CDR2 YFSETQ. V was trimmed by 0 bases and J by 3 bases, leaving 10 bases between them. CDR3 nucleotide sequence: TGCGCCAGCAGCTTGGCGCCCTGGGACTACGAGCAGTACTTC. Its translation is CASSLAPWDYEQYF.

The chain is built from TRBV27 and TRBJ2-5; 7 nucleotides line up with TRBD2. J was trimmed by 11 bases and V by 1 base; bases with no gene match: 13. Germline V gene sequence: CDR1 MNHEY, CDR2 SMNVEV (reference sequence). The CDR3 sequence is 15 residues long. The CDR3, as DNA: TGTGCCAGCAGTTTATTCCTAGCGGAATACAATGAGCAGTACTTC. Its translation: CASSLFLAEYNEQYF.

A note on this clonotype: One end of the junction is discordant with germline, which a read error may explain. The genes are TRBV20-1 and TRBJ2-1; D unclear. The germline CDR1 and CDR2 sequences are DFQATT and SNEGSKA (reference sequence). This CDR3 comprises 11 residues. The CDR3, as DNA: TGCAGCGCTATGGGTAACAATGAGCAGTTCTTC. Its protein is CSAMGNNEQFF.

The CDR3 coding sequence is TGTGCCAGCAGTTTGGGGACCTTATCCTATAGCAATCAGCCCCAGCATTTT. Amino acid sequence: CASSLGTLSYSNQPQHF. V usage is TRBV12-3 or TRBV12-4 and J usage is TRBJ1-5; tentatively, D is TRBD1 (5 bases). The CDR3 contains 17 residues. The V gene lost 3 bases and the J gene lost 0 bases, with 15 bases spanning the gap.

Comments on this clonotype: This sequence may be a read error, since a much larger clone differs from it by one base. The rearrangement uses TRBV20-1 and TRBJ2-5; D is perhaps TRBD2 (6 bases). Germline V gene data show CDR1 as DFQATT and CDR2 as SNEGSKA (reference sequence). This CDR3 has 13 residues. The CDR3 reads CSTRRWGEETQYF. CDR3 DNA sequence: TGCAGTACTAGAAGGTGGGGGGAAGAGACCCAGTACTTC.

V and J are TRBV25-1 and TRBJ2-1, with D unclear. Germline V lookup: CDR1 MGHDK, CDR2 SYGVNS. Trimming removed 5 bases at V and 4 bases at J, with 12 bases between. CDR3 size: 14 residues. The CDR3 spells CASSQNGPYNEQFF. The DNA of the CDR3 is TGTGCCAGCAGTCAAAACGGACCATACAATGAGCAGTTCTTC.

This chain connects TRBV2 to TRBJ2-5, with 8 bases that match TRBD2. Looked up from germline, CDR1 is SNHLY and CDR2 is FYNNEI. The CDR3 sequence is 15 residues long. With 6 bases clipped from V and 11 bases from J, the junction kept 17 bases outside the gene matches. The DNA of the CDR3 is TGTGCCAGCAGCTACTCCGGGACTAGAAACAATGAGCAGTACTTC. Translating gives CASSYSGTRNNEQYF.

The genes are TRBV7-3 and TRBJ2-1; no reliable D call. V dropped 5 bases and J dropped 9 bases, with 14 bases sitting between them. The CDR3 consists of 13 residues. Germline V gives CDR1 SGHTA, CDR2 FQGTGA. CDR3: CASSRTRFGEQFF. CDR3 in DNA: TGTGCCAGCAGCCGAACAAGGTTCGGTGAGCAGTTCTTC.

This clonotype appeared once. The V call is TRBV20-1, the J call TRBJ2-3, with D possibly being TRBD1 (5 bases). Per germline, CDR1 DFQATT and CDR2 SNEGSKA (reference sequence). This CDR3 has 17 residues. The V end was cut by 0 bases, the J end by 3 bases, with 19 bases between. The CDR3 nucleotides read TGCAGTGCTAGAGACATAGACAGTCGGAGTTATACAGATACGCAGTATTTT. Amino acids: CSARDIDSRSYTDTQYF.

The chain has TRBV20-1 and TRBJ2-7, with a possible D match to TRBD2 (6 bases). V was trimmed by 2 bases and J by 5 bases, leaving 13 bases between them. The germline V gene has CDR1 DFQATT and CDR2 SNEGSKA (reference sequence). The CDR3 runs 13 residues. CDR3 coding DNA: TGCAGTGCTAGAACTAGCCGTCCCAACGAGCAGTACTTC. Encoded protein: CSARTSRPNEQYF.

The genes are TRBV5-1 and TRBJ1-6; no clear D. The CDR3 is 14 residues long. The germline V and J ends were trimmed by 6 bases and 14 bases, with 21 bases remaining between them. CDR1 and CDR2 (germline): SGHRS, YFSETQ. Here the CDR3 reads CASTIGSGNSALHF. CDR3 bases: TGCGCCAGCACTATCGGATCTGGGAATTCGGCCCTCCACTTT.

This chain connects TRBV5-4 to TRBJ2-3; 10 bases align to TRBD2. The CDR3 extends over 15 amino acids. Germline values: CDR1 SGHNT, CDR2 YYREEE (reference sequence). Here the CDR3 DNA reads TGTGCTTACGAGGTGGTGTCTAGCGGGAGTTATACGCAGTATTTT. It is translated as CAYEVVSSGSYTQYF. Full variable domain (outside the CDR3, taken from reference TRBV5-4 and TRBJ2-3): ETGVTQSPTHLIKTRGQQVTLRCSSQSGHNTVSWYQQALGQGPQFIFQYYREEENGRGNFPPRFSGLQFPNYSSELNVNALELDDSALYLCAYEVVSSGSYTQYFGPGTRLTVL.

About this clonotype itself: An end of the junction differs from the germline gene, which may be a read error. This rearrangement joins TRBV20-1 to TRBJ2-3, with TRBD2 identical over 9 bases. Germline lookup yields CDR1 DFQATT and CDR2 SNEGSKA (reference sequence). There are 16 residues in the CDR3. As DNA, the CDR3 is TGCAATGCTAGAGATGGGCTAGCGGGGTTCACAGATACGCAGTATTTT. It is translated as CNARDGLAGFTDTQYF.

This sequence joins TRBV20-1 and TRBJ2-3, with 10 nucleotides matching TRBD2. Losses at the gene ends were 4 bases for V and 8 bases for J; bases not matched to a gene: 12. Germline loops: CDR1 DFQATT, CDR2 SNEGSKA (reference sequence). The CDR3 spans 15 residues. The CDR3 is CSATIAGGNSGTQYF. In nucleotides, the CDR3 is TGCAGTGCTACAATAGCGGGAGGAAACAGTGGTACGCAGTATTTT.

This clonotype came up a few times. The rearrangement uses TRBV10-3 and TRBJ2-7; 11 bases fit TRBD2. Germline V gene lookup returns CDR1 ENHRY and CDR2 SYGVKD. The V and J ends lost 2 bases and 3 bases, in that order; junction bases with no gene match: 12. This CDR3 contains 18 residues. DNA for the CDR3: TGTGCCATCAGTGAGACTAGCGGGAGTATTCTTTTGAACTACGAGCAGTACTTC. Amino acid sequence: CAISETSGSILLNYEQYF.

The chain employs TRBV7-9 and TRBJ2-7, with 7 positions matching TRBD2. CDR1 and CDR2 (germline): SEHNR, FQNEAQ (reference sequence). CDR3 size: 14 residues. The ends lost 4 bases at V and 4 bases at J; junction bases unmatched: 7. For the CDR3, the DNA is TGTGCCAGCAGCTCCCACGGGGGACTATACGAGCAGTACTTC. It yields the protein CASSSHGGLYEQYF. The whole variable domain, filled in from reference TRBV7-9 and TRBJ2-7, reads DTGVSQNPRHKITKRGQNVTFRCDPISEHNRLYWYRQTLGQGPEFLTYFQNEAQLEKSRLLSDRFSAERPKGSFSTLEIQRTEQGDSAMYLCASSSHGGLYEQYFGPGTRLTVT.

This clonotype turned up a few times. The chain joins TRBV20-1 to TRBJ2-7, with 8 positions matching TRBD1. This CDR3 contains 16 residues. CDR1 is DFQATT and CDR2 is SNEGSKA in the germline V gene (reference sequence). V dropped 3 bases and J dropped 4; count of bases not matched to a gene: 14. The CDR3 region has the DNA TGCAGTGCTAGGAGGTTGGGACAGGAGAGAGGGTACGAGCAGTACTTC. Its protein product is CSARRLGQERGYEQYF.